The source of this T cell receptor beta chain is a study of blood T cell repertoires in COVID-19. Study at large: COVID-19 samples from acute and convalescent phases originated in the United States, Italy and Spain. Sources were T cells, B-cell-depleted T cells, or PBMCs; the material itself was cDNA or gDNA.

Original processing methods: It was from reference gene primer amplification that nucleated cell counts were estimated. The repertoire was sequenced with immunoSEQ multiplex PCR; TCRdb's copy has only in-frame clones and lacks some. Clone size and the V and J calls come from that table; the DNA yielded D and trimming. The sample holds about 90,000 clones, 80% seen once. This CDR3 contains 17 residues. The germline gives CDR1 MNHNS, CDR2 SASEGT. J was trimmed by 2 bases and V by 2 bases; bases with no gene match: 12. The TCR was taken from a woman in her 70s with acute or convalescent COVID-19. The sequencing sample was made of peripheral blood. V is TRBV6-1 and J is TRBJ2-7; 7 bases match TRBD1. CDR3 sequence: CASSELRGGRGPYEQYF. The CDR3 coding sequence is TGTGCCAGCAGTGAACTGAGAGGGGGCAGGGGACCCTACGAGCAGTACTTC.